This T cell receptor beta chain comes out of a study of T cell responses to AZD1222 COVID-19 vaccine (dated by TCRdb to the early 2020s). A note on the overall study: AZD1222 recipients whose second dose came at about 4 weeks and those whose second dose came at about 12 weeks were combined into one group, since spike-specific TCR depth and breadth did not differ between the two schedules. TCR sequencing covered some 250 trial participants: 200 to 220 given two doses of AZD1222 and around 26 given two doses of MenACWY control vaccine. Trial participants were enrolled by age into 18-55, 56-69 and 70-plus year subgroups, with roughly 160, 29 and 62 TCR-sequenced participants respectively. General findings and caveats noted by the study authors: Only a handful of AZD1222 recipients were SARS-CoV-2 seropositive at baseline, limiting conclusions about previously exposed vaccinees. The 56-69-year group was small, and its depth increase did not reach significance, likely because of low power. Vaccine-associated CD4 TCRs spanned the whole spike protein, with dominant responses in regions 160-218 and 743-854. No day 14 peak-response samples were available, so repertoires were characterized only after the peak T cell response. Nearly half of unique spike-specific TCRs reportedly recognized epitopes outside regions mutated in the B.1.351 and B.1.1.7 variants. Spike-specific TCR breadth and depth rose significantly after two AZD1222 doses compared with day 0 and with MenACWY recipients. Participants were mostly white British, with more females than males. The authors suggested clonal diversity may have been underestimated.

The CDR3 regions of human TCRbeta chains were analyzed by immunosequencing. The original methods were these. Repertoire TCRs were checked for matches against a reference library of SARS-CoV-2-specific TCRs that had been generated using the MIRA antigen-specificity platform. Breadth meant the fraction of unique TCRs that were SARS-CoV-2-associated, whereas depth meant the fraction of total T cells that were SARS-CoV-2-associated. Using the MIRA data, each spike-specific TCR was assigned both to the spike region to which the TCR was reactive and to a CD4 or CD8 class. Log10-transformed breadth and depth values were compared by one-way ANOVA with Sidak's multiple comparisons tests. What TCRdb holds here is the immuneACCESS table cut down to in-frame rearrangements. Part of the clones is not present; checked against another copy, under half of the missing clones reflect an unresolved V gene, and the others are unexplained. V, J and clone size reflect that table, while D and trimming were determined from the DNA. The sample includes about 99,000 clones, with about 92% observed a single time. Over 9.5% of the sample lies in the top ten.

Including the terminal cysteine and phenylalanine, the CDR3 comprises 14 residues. Of all the DNA, just the CDR3 is kept, 42 bases in frame from base 1. Read against the paper, the sample's time point label means: baseline before first vaccination. Vaccinee samples were obtained from the UK trials COV001 and COV002, which included a single-blind randomized controlled phase 2/3 trial of AZD1222 (ChAdOx1 nCoV-19) in healthy adults. For TCRbeta chain sequencing, PBMC samples from trial participants were taken at day 0 and at day 28 after the second dose. For this clone: What this receptor recognizes is not known. Within one base of it there is no much larger clone, and no base qualities were kept.

The sequence derives from an adult in good health. Sequenced material: peripheral blood, taken on day 0 of AZD1222 vaccination. This chain joins TRBV21-1 to TRBJ2-1; TRBD1 is the table's D call and was not checked against the DNA. TRBV21-1 is shown as a pseudogene. The encoded CDR3 is CASSPRDRDNEQFF. The DNA is as follows: TGTGCCAGCAGCCCCCGGGACAGGGACAATGAGCAGTTCTTC.